This T cell receptor (beta chain) was retrieved from a study of blood T cell repertoires in COVID-19. For the study at large: The analysed material was cDNA or gDNA that came from T cells, B-cell-depleted T cells, or PBMCs.

The table lists this clone with a count of one. Other nucleotide sequences from this sample produce the same CDR3. Repertoires were generated with immunoSEQ multiplex PCR, while TCRdb's copy carries only in-frame clones and drops some. The data show 140,000 to 150,000 clones, roughly 89% seen once. Trimming took off 5 bases at V and 7 bases at J, with 15 bases between the two ends. This CDR3 has 14 residues. Germline-derived CDR1 and CDR2 are SEHNR and FQNEAQ (reference sequence). Recruitment covered about two dozen US areas and drew participants whose ages spanned roughly 18 to 95 years. This TCR was recovered from a man aged 50 or older who had recovered from COVID-19. J is TRBJ1-3 and V is TRBV7-9; D is uncertain. The sequencing sample was made of PBMCs or T cells enriched from blood (not recorded which). CDR3 in amino acids: CASSPQGASNTIYF. CDR3 sequence (DNA): TGTGCCAGCAGCCCACAAGGAGCAAGCAACACCATATATTTT.